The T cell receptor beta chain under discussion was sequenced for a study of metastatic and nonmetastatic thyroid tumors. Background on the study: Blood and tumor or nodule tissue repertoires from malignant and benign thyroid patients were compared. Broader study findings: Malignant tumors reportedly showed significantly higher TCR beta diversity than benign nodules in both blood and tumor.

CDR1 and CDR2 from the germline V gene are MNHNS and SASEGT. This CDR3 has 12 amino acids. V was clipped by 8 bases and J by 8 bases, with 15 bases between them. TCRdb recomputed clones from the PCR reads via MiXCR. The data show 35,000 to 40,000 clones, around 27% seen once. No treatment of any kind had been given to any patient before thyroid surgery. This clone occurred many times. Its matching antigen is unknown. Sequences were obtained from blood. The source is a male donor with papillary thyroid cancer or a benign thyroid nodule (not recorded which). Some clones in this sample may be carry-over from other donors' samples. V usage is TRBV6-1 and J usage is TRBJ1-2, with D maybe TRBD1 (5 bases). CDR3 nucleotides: TGTGCCAGCGAAGGGGACCGCAGGGGCTACACCTTC. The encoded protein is CASEGDRRGYTF.